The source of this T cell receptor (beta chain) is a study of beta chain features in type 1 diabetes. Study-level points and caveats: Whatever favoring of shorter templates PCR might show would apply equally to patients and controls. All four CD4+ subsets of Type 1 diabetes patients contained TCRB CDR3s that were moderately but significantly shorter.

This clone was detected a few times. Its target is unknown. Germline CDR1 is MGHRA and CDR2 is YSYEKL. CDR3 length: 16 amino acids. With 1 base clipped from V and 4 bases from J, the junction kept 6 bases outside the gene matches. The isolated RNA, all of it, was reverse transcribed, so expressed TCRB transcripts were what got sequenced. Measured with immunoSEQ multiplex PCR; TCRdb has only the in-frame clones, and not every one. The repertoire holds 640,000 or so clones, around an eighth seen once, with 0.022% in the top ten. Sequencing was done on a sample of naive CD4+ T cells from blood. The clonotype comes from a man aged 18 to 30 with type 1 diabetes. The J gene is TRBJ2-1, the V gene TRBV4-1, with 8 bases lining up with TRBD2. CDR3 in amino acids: CASSQGLASGYNEQFF. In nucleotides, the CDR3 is TGCGCCAGCAGCCAAGGGCTGGCTAGCGGGTACAATGAGCAGTTCTTC.